This TCR beta chain was sequenced for a study of chemoradiotherapy in HPV16-positive cancers. Assay used: immunoSEQ multiplex PCR; TCRdb lists only in-frame clones, some missing. The table lists over 5,000 clones, roughly four fifths of them singletons. Study observations and caveats: Candidate HPV-specific clones and E7-related TCR motifs grew in tumor during treatment. HPV-responsive T-cell expansion during chemoradiotherapy was linked to improved recurrence-free survival in HPV16-positive patients.

This clone was counted between two and nine times. Antigen: not known. Repeated repertoire sampling spanned the course of chemoradiotherapy. The CDR3 runs to 13 residues. V lost 2 bases, J lost 4 bases, and 12 bases lay in between. Germline CDR1 reads GTSNPN; CDR2 reads SVGIG (reference sequence). The clonotype originates from a human donor with HPV-associated anogenital cancer. Sampling was performed from a patient who underwent chemoradiotherapy. The rearrangement uses TRBV30 and TRBJ2-7; D unclear. The CDR3 here is CAWSKGQAYEQYF. CDR3 sequence (DNA): TGTGCCTGGAGTAAAGGGCAGGCTTACGAGCAGTACTTC.